These T cell receptor beta chains were read from a single sample in a study of a mutant IDH1 vaccine in newly diagnosed glioma. Their antigen targets remain unknown. TCRdb's table, derived via immunoSEQ multiplex PCR, lists solely in-frame clones and lacks some. The data show approximately 70,000 clones, with under 90% seen just once and less than 15% held by the top ten. This material consisted of PBMCs, taken from a glioma patient whose treatment included an IDH1 peptide vaccine. Receptors were obtained from a man aged 18 to 29 with glioma. Each CDR3 is given with its conserved first and last residue. A D gene is named only where the DNA matches it firmly. Clone size is shown for a subset of rows, as once, few, many or a class of expanded clone.

V gene: TRBV9
J gene: TRBJ1-3
D gene: TRBD1
clone size: -
CDR3 DNA: TGTGCCAGCAGCGTAGAGCAGGGGGCGGTTGGAAACACCATATATTTT
CDR3 protein: CASSVEQGAVGNTIYF

V gene: TRBV14
J gene: TRBJ2-5
D gene: TRBD2
clone size: -
CDR3 DNA: TGTGCCAGCAGCCAAGATAAGAGGCGTCTAGCGGAGAACGGGACCCAGTACTTC
CDR3 protein: CASSQDKRRLAENGTQYF

V gene: TRBV4-3
J gene: TRBJ2-3
D gene: -
clone size: -
CDR3 DNA: TGCGCCAGCAGCCAGGATATTTCGGGTCGGGGCACAGATACGCAGTATTTT
CDR3 protein: CASSQDISGRGTDTQYF

V gene: TRBV29-1
J gene: TRBJ2-1
D gene: TRBD2
clone size: -
CDR3 DNA: TGCAGCGTCCATCAGAGCGGGACTGTCCCCTACAATGAGCAGTTCTTC
CDR3 protein: CSVHQSGTVPYNEQFF

V gene: TRBV5-1
J gene: TRBJ2-5
D gene: TRBD1
clone size: -
CDR3 DNA: TGCGCCAGCAGGGGATGGACAGGGGGCGACCAAGAGACCCAGTACTTC
CDR3 protein: CASRGWTGGDQETQYF

V gene: TRBV6-1
J gene: TRBJ2-5
D gene: -
clone size: -
CDR3 DNA: TGTGCCAGCAGTGCTCCCCTAGAGGCGGTGGAGACCCAGTACTTC
CDR3 protein: CASSAPLEAVETQYF

V gene: TRBV5-4
J gene: TRBJ2-1
D gene: -
clone size: -
CDR3 DNA: TGTGCCAGCAGCTTGGAGGGTTACCGTACCCTCTACAATGAGCAGTTCTTC
CDR3 protein: CASSLEGYRTLYNEQFF

V gene: TRBV4-3
J gene: TRBJ1-1
D gene: -
clone size: -
CDR3 DNA: TGCGCCAGCAGCCAAGATCCATCTCCCGGTACTGAAGCTTTCTTT
CDR3 protein: CASSQDPSPGTEAFF

V gene: TRBV6-4
J gene: TRBJ1-5
D gene: -
clone size: -
CDR3 DNA: TGTGCCAGCGGTGATCAGCCCCAGCATTTT
CDR3 protein: CASGDQPQHF

V gene: TRBV7-2
J gene: TRBJ1-2
D gene: -
clone size: -
CDR3 DNA: TGTGCCAGCATGGATGGGACTAACTATGGCTACACCTTC
CDR3 protein: CASMDGTNYGYTF

V gene: TRBV30
J gene: TRBJ1-1
D gene: -
clone size: few
CDR3 DNA: TGTGCCTGGAGTGCGTCCTTGGTCACTGAAGCTTTCTTT
CDR3 protein: CAWSASLVTEAFF

V gene: TRBV14
J gene: TRBJ2-7
D gene: TRBD1
clone size: -
CDR3 DNA: TGTGCCAGCAGCCAATATGGGACAGGGTACGAGCAGTACTTC
CDR3 protein: CASSQYGTGYEQYF

V gene: TRBV9
J gene: TRBJ1-1
D gene: -
clone size: -
CDR3 DNA: TGTGCCAGCAGCGGTCTCACTCCGGGACTTCTGAACACTGAAGCTTTCTTT
CDR3 protein: CASSGLTPGLLNTEAFF

V gene: TRBV28
J gene: TRBJ1-4
D gene: -
clone size: -
CDR3 DNA: TGTGCCAGCAGTTCAAACAGGGACATGAGTGAAAAACTGTTTTTT
CDR3 protein: CASSSNRDMSEKLFF

V gene: TRBV5-5
J gene: TRBJ2-7
D gene: -
clone size: -
CDR3 DNA: TGTGCCAGCAGCTTTTCAGCCAAGGGGTTTTCCTACGAGCAGTACTTC
CDR3 protein: CASSFSAKGFSYEQYF

V gene: TRBV7-2
J gene: TRBJ2-1
D gene: TRBD2
clone size: -
CDR3 DNA: TGTGCCAGCAGCTATACCCCCACTAGCGGGAGGCATGAGCAGTTCTTC
CDR3 protein: CASSYTPTSGRHEQFF